These 27 T cell receptor beta chains were all obtained from the same sample, sequenced in a study of blood T cells in healthy people across ages. Primers used in a second PCR of roughly 7 to 12 cycles were a sample-barcoded 5' primer and a J-beta primer mix. TCRdb processed the 5' RACE reads anew with MiXCR; each CDR3 protein has one entry. The sample carries roughly 1,000,000 distinct CDR3 sequences, about 23% recorded once. A further study also used this sample, focusing on T cells of mothers and their children.

The sequenced material came from blood. These receptors all come from a girl aged 2 to 10 in good health.

Comments on this clonotype: Since a much larger clone is just one base distant, this may be a read error. The gene calls are TRBV13 and TRBJ2-5, with 8 bases lining up with TRBD2. The CDR3 consists of 15 residues. Germline CDR1 and CDR2: PRHDT and FYEKMQ (reference sequence). The J segment lost 4 bases and the V segment lost 6 bases, leaving 10 bases of the junction unmatched. The CDR3 here is CASRLRGGFRETQYF. Written as DNA, the CDR3 is TGTGCCAGCAGGCTACGGGGGGGATTTCGAGAGACCCAGTACTTC. The variable domain in full, with the rest retrieved from reference TRBV13 and TRBJ2-5, is AAGVIQSPRHLIKEKRETATLKCYPIPRHDTVYWYQQGPGQDPQFLISFYEKMQSDKGSIPDRFSAQQFSDYHSELNMSSLELGDSALYFCASRLRGGFRETQYFGPGTRLLVL.

This clonotype was seen a handful of times. The V call is TRBV19, the J call TRBJ1-1; D remains unclear. There are 13 residues in the CDR3. Trimming stripped 7 bases from V and 3 bases from J, with 12 bases between. The germline gives CDR1 LNHDA, CDR2 SQIVND (reference sequence). The CDR3 nucleotides are TGTGCCAGTACCAACCTAGTGGACACTGAAGCTTTCTTT. Its protein is CASTNLVDTEAFF.

The chain combines TRBV5-1 with TRBJ1-2; D remains ambiguous. Germline V lookup: CDR1 SGHRS, CDR2 YFSETQ. The CDR3 extends over 11 amino acids. V was trimmed by 4 bases and J by 8 bases, leaving 9 bases between them. CDR3 nucleotides: TGCGCCAGCAGCGATTACGGGGGCTACACCTTC. This codes for CASSDYGGYTF.

This clonotype showed up just a few times. The chain employs TRBV20-1 and TRBJ2-5; 8 positions match TRBD2. This CDR3 region has 13 residues. V dropped 3 bases and J dropped 4; count of bases not matched to a gene: 4. The germline gives CDR1 DFQATT, CDR2 SNEGSKA (reference sequence). As DNA, the CDR3 is TGCAGTGCTAGGGGACTAGTCGCAGAGACCCAGTACTTC. It translates to CSARGLVAETQYF.

V and J are TRBV2 and TRBJ2-5; 8 nucleotides line up with TRBD1. Germline values: CDR1 SNHLY, CDR2 FYNNEI. V trimming: 6 bases; J trimming: 3 bases; junction bases outside the gene matches: 12. This CDR3 region has 16 residues. CDR3 sequence: CASRAPTGEKEETQYF. The CDR3 nucleotides are TGTGCCAGCAGGGCCCCGACAGGGGAAAAGGAAGAGACCCAGTACTTC.

The chain recombines TRBV29-1 with TRBJ2-2, with D maybe TRBD1 (5 bases). Germline V gene sequence: CDR1 SQVTM, CDR2 ANQGSEA. The CDR3 runs to 13 residues. Trimming stripped 7 bases from V and 1 base from J, with 10 bases between. CDR3 coding DNA: TGCAGCGCCATGGACAAGAACACCGGGGAGCTGTTTTTT. Protein sequence: CSAMDKNTGELFF.

V gene TRBV4-3 combines with J gene TRBJ2-1; D gene unclear. The V gene lost 0 bases and the J gene lost 0 bases, with 12 bases spanning the gap. In germline, CDR1 is LGHNA, CDR2 YSLEER. The CDR3 length is 17 residues. CDR3: CASSQEGAHSSYNEQFF. In DNA, the CDR3 is TGCGCCAGCAGCCAAGAGGGCGCTCACAGCTCCTACAATGAGCAGTTCTTC.

The gene calls are TRBV5-6 and TRBJ1-2; D remains unclear. Germline assignment: CDR1 SGHDT and CDR2 YYEEEE. The CDR3 is made up of 15 amino acids. V was shortened by 0 bases and J by 4 bases, with 13 bases between the two germline ends. The CDR3 sequence is CASSLGIVLLYGYTF. The DNA of the CDR3 is TGTGCCAGCAGCTTGGGGATAGTCCTCCTCTATGGCTACACCTTC.

The chain couples TRBV12-3 or TRBV12-4 to TRBJ2-2; D is ambiguous. Trimming shortened V by 7 bases and J by 6 bases, and 12 bases separated the two germline ends. The CDR3 is 13 amino acids. The CDR3 region has the DNA TGTGCCAGCAAGATCGTTGGAGCCGGGGAGCTGTTTTTT. Translation: CASKIVGAGELFF.

The genes are TRBV20-1 and TRBJ1-5, with D unclear. Trimming pared 7 bases from V and 5 bases from J, leaving 15 bases between. Germline V gene sequence: CDR1 DFQATT, CDR2 SNEGSKA (reference sequence). The length of the CDR3 is 13 residues. The CDR3 sequence is CSGRHTADQPQHF. CDR3 nucleotide sequence: TGCAGTGGGAGACACACCGCCGATCAGCCCCAGCATTTT.

This clonotype has just a few counts. The CDR3 DNA follows: TGCAGTGCTAGTGGTACAGGACGAAAGACCCAGTACTTC. Protein product: CSASGTGRKTQYF. The chain uses TRBV20-1 and TRBJ2-5, with a possible D match to TRBD1 (5 bases). The CDR3 is 13 residues long. In germline, CDR1 is DFQATT, CDR2 SNEGSKA (reference sequence). V was pared by 3 bases and J by 6 bases, with 14 bases between.

This clonotype was counted only a few times. The V gene is TRBV28, the J gene TRBJ1-4, with D perhaps matching TRBD1 (5 bases). Germline values: CDR1 MDHEN, CDR2 SYDVKM. The V gene lost 3 bases and the J gene lost 8 bases, with 13 bases spanning the gap. This CDR3 region has 14 residues. CDR3 DNA: TGTGCCAGCAGTTTGACAGTTGGCCTCGAAAAACTGTTTTTT. Residues: CASSLTVGLEKLFF.

The V call is TRBV21-1, the J call TRBJ2-7; TRBD2, the table's D call, lacks a check against the DNA. TRBV21-1 is described as a pseudogene. The CDR3 consists of 18 residues. The CDR3, as DNA: TGTGCCAGCAGCAAAGGAGGGTCCAATCCCCACTCGTTCCACGAGCAGTACTTC. This sequence encodes CASSKGGSNPHSFHEQYF.

In its sample, this clonotype was seen a few times. Written as DNA, the CDR3 is TGTGCCAGCAGACCCCCAGGGTACACTGAAGCTTTCTTT. Protein: CASRPPGYTEAFF. The chain has TRBV28 and TRBJ1-1; the D gene is possibly TRBD1 (5 bases). The CDR3 loop spans 13 amino acids. CDR1 MDHEN and CDR2 SYDVKM come from the germline V gene. Trimming pared 6 bases from V and 3 bases from J, leaving 11 bases between.

CDR3 residues: CASSSGTGENQPQHF. CDR3 coding DNA: TGTGCCAGCAGTTCCGGGACAGGGGAAAACCAGCCCCAGCATTTT. The rearrangement uses TRBV2 and TRBJ1-5; 10 bases fit TRBD1. After removal of 5 bases from V and 7 bases from J, the junction contained 8 bases not matched to a gene. Germline values: CDR1 SNHLY, CDR2 FYNNEI. The CDR3 contains 15 residues. The whole variable domain, filled in from reference TRBV2 and TRBJ1-5, reads EPEVTQTPSHQVTQMGQEVILRCVPISNHLYFYWYRQILGQKVEFLVSFYNNEISEKSEIFDDQFSVERPDGSNFTLKIRSTKLEDSAMYFCASSSGTGENQPQHFGDGTRLSIL.

As concerns this clonotype: At one end, the junction sequence differs from germline, possibly due to a read error. This rearrangement joins TRBV4-1 to TRBJ1-2; D not certain. Looked up from germline, CDR1 is MGHRA and CDR2 is YSYEKL. The CDR3 is made up of 16 amino acids. CDR3 DNA sequence: TGCGCCAGGAGCCAAGATCCCCAATCAGCTAACTATGGCTACACCTTC. Protein: CARSQDPQSANYGYTF.

The rearrangement joins TRBV29-1 to TRBJ2-7; D is possibly TRBD1 (8 bases). CDR3 size: 13 residues. Germline V gene lookup returns CDR1 SQVTM and CDR2 ANQGSEA. V lost 6 bases to trimming and J lost 9 bases, with 21 bases between them. The CDR3 here is CSVYFTGGGVQYF. DNA of the CDR3: TGCAGCGTCTATTTCACAGGGGGGGGTGTGCAGTACTTC.

The genes are TRBV24-1 and TRBJ2-5, with TRBD2 matching over 13 bases. Judging by the DNA end, TRBJ2-1 fits better; the J call may be wrong. The germline V gene encodes CDR1 KGHDR and CDR2 SFDVKD. There are 16 residues in the CDR3. This chain's CDR3 is CATSAFGLAGDSEQFF. CDR3 bases: TGTGCCACCAGTGCCTTCGGACTAGCGGGAGATAGTGAGCAGTTCTTC.

The chain joins TRBV9 to TRBJ2-1; D may be TRBD2 (5 bases). CDR3 size: 16 residues. Germline V gene lookup returns CDR1 SGDLS and CDR2 YYNGEE. V lost 4 bases, J lost 9 bases, and 23 bases lay in between. This CDR3 is CASSPPSSGRNVEQFF. The CDR3 nucleotides read TGTGCCAGCAGCCCACCGTCGAGCGGAAGGAATGTTGAGCAGTTCTTC.

The rearrangement links TRBV6-2 or TRBV6-3 to TRBJ2-1, with 7 nucleotides matching TRBD2. In germline, CDR1 is MNHEY, CDR2 SVGEGT. The ends lost 6 bases at V and 1 base at J; junction bases unmatched: 15. CDR3 size: 18 residues. CDR3 protein: CASSPLGYGEGSYNEQFF. DNA of the CDR3: TGTGCCAGCAGCCCCCTGGGTTATGGGGAGGGATCCTACAATGAGCAGTTCTTC.

Turning to this clonotype: A junction boundary mismatches the germline segment, possibly from a read error. The V and J genes are TRBV29-1 and TRBJ2-5; 8 bases fit TRBD2. The CDR3 is made up of 12 amino acids. The germline V gene has CDR1 SQVTM and CDR2 ANQGSEA. The CDR3: CSVGRVGETLYF. CDR3 DNA: TGCAGCGTCGGGAGGGTTGGGGAGACCCTGTACTTC.

This clonotype was detected a few times. DNA for the CDR3: TGCGCCAGCAGCCAAGTGTTTGGTGGGGCCGGAAGTAATGGCTACACCTTC. It codes for CASSQVFGGAGSNGYTF. The gene calls are TRBV4-1 and TRBJ1-2; perhaps TRBD1 as D (5 bases). The CDR3 covers 17 residues. Trimming left V 1 base short and J 6 bases short, with 21 bases between. The germline V gene has CDR1 MGHRA and CDR2 YSYEKL.

The chain employs TRBV6-5 and TRBJ2-5; D ambiguous. CDR3 length: 17 amino acids. Looked up from germline, CDR1 is MNHEY and CDR2 is SVGAGI. V gave up 0 bases and J gave up 1 base, with 15 bases separating them. Here the CDR3 reads CASSYSIVGLFQETQYF. CDR3 DNA: TGTGCCAGCAGTTACTCGATAGTAGGCCTGTTCCAAGAGACCCAGTACTTC.

The chain joins TRBV20-1 to TRBJ1-4, with D perhaps TRBD1 (5 bases). Between the trimmed V and J ends, which lost 0 bases and 5 bases, there was a span of 7 bases. CDR3 size: 13 residues. The germline V gene has CDR1 DFQATT and CDR2 SNEGSKA (reference sequence). The CDR3 region is CSARDGANEKLFF. In nucleotides, the CDR3 is TGCAGTGCTAGAGATGGGGCGAATGAAAAACTGTTTTTT.

This clonotype occurred a few times. The chain is built from TRBV19 and TRBJ1-4, with D unresolved. Trimming took 3 bases from V and 8 from J, leaving 16 bases between them. Germline CDR1 and CDR2: LNHDA and SQIVND (reference sequence). This CDR3 is built from 15 residues. The CDR3 DNA reads as TGTGCCAGTAGTATTGTCGCCGTGACGGGGGAAAAACTGTTTTTT. This codes for CASSIVAVTGEKLFF.

The chain couples TRBV9 to TRBJ2-1, with 9 bases fitting TRBD1. The CDR3 is 13 residues long. V trimming: 7 bases; J trimming: 6 bases; junction bases outside the gene matches: 5. Germline values: CDR1 SGDLS, CDR2 YYNGEE. CDR3 region: CASGGTGFNEQFF. The CDR3 DNA is TGTGCCAGCGGAGGGACAGGGTTCAATGAGCAGTTCTTC. Looking up the rest from reference TRBV9 and TRBJ2-1 gives the full variable domain: DSGVTQTPKHLITATGQRVTLRCSPRSGDLSVYWYQQSLDQGLQFLIQYYNGEERAKGNILERFSAQQFPDLHSELNLSSLELGDSALYFCASGGTGFNEQFFGPGTRLTVL.

The genes are TRBV18 and TRBJ1-5; the D is unclear. This CDR3 region has 13 residues. Germline CDR1 reads KGHSH; CDR2 reads LQKENI. V shed 8 bases and J shed 7 bases, with 15 bases lying between them. As DNA, the CDR3 is TGTGCCAGCAGCCCGGAGGGCGGGCAGCCCCAGCATTTT. Residues: CASSPEGGQPQHF.